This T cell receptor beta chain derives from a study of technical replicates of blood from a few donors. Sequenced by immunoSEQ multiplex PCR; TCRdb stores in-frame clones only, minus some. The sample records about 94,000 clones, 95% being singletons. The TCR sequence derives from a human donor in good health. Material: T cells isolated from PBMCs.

The CDR3 DNA reads TGTGCCAGCAGCTTATTCGGAATCGCAGGCACGAACACTGAAGCTTTCTTT. It specifies CASSLFGIAGTNTEAFF. The chain carries TRBV7-3 and TRBJ1-1; D not certain. The V end was cut by 2 bases, the J end by 1 base, with 17 bases between. Germline CDR1 SGHTA, CDR2 FQGTGA. This CDR3 is built from 17 residues.